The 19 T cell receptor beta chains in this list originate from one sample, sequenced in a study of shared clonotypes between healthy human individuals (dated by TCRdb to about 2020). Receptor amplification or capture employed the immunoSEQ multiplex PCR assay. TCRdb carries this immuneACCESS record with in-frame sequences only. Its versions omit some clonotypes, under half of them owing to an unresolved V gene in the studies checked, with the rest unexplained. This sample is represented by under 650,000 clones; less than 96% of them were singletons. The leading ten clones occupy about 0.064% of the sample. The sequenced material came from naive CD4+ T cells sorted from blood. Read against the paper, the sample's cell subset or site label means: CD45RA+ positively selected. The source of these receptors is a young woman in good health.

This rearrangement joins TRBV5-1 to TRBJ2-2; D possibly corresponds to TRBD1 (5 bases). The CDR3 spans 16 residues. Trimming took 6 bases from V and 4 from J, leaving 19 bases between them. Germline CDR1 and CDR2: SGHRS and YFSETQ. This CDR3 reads CASMRGSDRLTGELFF. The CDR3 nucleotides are TGCGCCAGCATGCGAGGATCCGACAGACTCACCGGGGAGCTGTTTTTT.

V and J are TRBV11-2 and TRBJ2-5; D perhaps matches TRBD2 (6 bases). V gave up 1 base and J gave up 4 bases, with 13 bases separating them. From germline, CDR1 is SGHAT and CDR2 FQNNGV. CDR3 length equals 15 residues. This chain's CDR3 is CASSLGVGGAETQYF. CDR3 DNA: TGTGCCAGCAGCTTAGGGGTAGGAGGGGCAGAGACCCAGTACTTC.

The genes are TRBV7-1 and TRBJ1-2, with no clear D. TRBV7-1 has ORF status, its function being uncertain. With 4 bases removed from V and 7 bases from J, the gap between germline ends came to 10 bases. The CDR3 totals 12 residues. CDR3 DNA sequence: TGTGCCAGCAGCTTAGTAGGCTTTGGCTACACCTTC. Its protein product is CASSLVGFGYTF.

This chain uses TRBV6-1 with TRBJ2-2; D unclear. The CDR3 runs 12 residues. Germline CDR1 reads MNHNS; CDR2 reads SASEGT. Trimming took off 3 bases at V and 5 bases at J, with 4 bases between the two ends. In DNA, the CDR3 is TGTGCCAGCAGTGAGACAACCGGGGAGCTGTTTTTT. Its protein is CASSETTGELFF.

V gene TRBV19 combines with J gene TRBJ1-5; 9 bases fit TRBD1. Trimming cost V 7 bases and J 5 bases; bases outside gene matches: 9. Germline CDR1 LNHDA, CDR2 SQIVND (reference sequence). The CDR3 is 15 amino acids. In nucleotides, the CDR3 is TGTGCCAGTAATCGGCGGGACAGGGACGATCAGCCCCAGCATTTT. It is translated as CASNRRDRDDQPQHF.

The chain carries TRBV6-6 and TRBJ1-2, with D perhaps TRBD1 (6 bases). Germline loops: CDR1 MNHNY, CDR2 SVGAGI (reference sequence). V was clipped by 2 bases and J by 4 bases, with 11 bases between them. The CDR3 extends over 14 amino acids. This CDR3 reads CASSYETGSYGYTF. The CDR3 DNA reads TGTGCCAGCAGTTACGAGACAGGCTCCTATGGCTACACCTTC.

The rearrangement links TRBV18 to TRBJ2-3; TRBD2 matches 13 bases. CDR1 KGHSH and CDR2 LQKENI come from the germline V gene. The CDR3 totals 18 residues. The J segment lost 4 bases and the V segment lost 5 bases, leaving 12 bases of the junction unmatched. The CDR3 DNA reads TGTGCCAGCTCAGAAGACGCTACGGGACTAGCGGGACCAGATACGCAGTATTTT. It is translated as CASSEDATGLAGPDTQYF. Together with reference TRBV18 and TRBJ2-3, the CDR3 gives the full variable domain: NAGVMQNPRHLVRRRGQEARLRCSPMKGHSHVYWYRQLPEEGLKFMVYLQKENIIDESGMPKERFSAEFPKEGPSILRIQQVVRGDSAAYFCASSEDATGLAGPDTQYFGPGTRLTVL.

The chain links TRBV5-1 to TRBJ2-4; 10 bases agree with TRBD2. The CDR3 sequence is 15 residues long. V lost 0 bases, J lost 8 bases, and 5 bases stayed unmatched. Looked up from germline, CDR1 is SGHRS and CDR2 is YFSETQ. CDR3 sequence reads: CASSLELAGRDIQYF. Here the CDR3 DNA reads TGCGCCAGCAGCTTGGAACTAGCGGGAAGAGACATTCAGTACTTC.

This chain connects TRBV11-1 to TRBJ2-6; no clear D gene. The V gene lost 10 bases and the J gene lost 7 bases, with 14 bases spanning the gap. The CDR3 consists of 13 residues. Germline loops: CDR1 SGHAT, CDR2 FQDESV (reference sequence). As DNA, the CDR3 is TGTGCCATCCCACGATCTTTCGCCAACGTCCTGACTTTC. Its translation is CAIPRSFANVLTF.

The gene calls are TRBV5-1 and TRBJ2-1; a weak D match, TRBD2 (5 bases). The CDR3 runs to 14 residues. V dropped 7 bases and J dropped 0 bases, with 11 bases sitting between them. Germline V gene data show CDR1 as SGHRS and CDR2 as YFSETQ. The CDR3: CASAGGDSYNEQFF. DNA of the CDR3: TGCGCCAGCGCGGGTGGGGACTCCTACAATGAGCAGTTCTTC.

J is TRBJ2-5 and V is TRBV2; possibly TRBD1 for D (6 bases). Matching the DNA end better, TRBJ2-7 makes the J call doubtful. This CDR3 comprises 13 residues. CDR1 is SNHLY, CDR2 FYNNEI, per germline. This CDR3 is CASSFGQSYEQYF. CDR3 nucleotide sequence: TGTGCCAGCAGTTTTGGACAGTCCTACGAGCAGTACTTC.

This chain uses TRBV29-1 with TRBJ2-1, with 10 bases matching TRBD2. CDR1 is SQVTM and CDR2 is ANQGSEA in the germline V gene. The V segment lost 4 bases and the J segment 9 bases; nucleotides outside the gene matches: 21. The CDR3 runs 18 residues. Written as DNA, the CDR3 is TGCAGCGTTGCGGTTAAAAGCGGGAGGGGGTTCCAATCGGGTGAGCAGTTCTTC. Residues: CSVAVKSGRGFQSGEQFF.

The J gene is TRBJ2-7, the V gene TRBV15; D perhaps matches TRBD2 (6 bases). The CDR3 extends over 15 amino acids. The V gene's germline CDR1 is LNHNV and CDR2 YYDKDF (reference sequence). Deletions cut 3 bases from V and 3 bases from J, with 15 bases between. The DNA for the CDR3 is TGTGCCACCAGCAGGCGGGACGGGTTAGTCTACGAGCAGTACTTC. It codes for CATSRRDGLVYEQYF. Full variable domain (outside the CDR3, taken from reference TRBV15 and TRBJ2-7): DAMVIQNPRYQVTQFGKPVTLSCSQTLNHNVMYWYQQKSSQAPKLLFHYYDKDFNNEADTPDNFQSRRPNTSFCFLDIRSPGLGDTAMYLCATSRRDGLVYEQYFGPGTRLTVT.

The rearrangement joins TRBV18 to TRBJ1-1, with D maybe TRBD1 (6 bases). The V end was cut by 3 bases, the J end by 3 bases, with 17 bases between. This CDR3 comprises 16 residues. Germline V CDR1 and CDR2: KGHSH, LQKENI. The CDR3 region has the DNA TGTGCCAGCTCACCGGCCGCCGGCCAGGGGTACACTGAAGCTTTCTTT. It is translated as CASSPAAGQGYTEAFF.

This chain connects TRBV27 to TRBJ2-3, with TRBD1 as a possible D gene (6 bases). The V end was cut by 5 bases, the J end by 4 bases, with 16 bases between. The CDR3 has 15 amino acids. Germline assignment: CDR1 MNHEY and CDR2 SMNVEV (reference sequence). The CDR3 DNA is TGTGCCAGCAGTAGGACAGTTAAAGGCGCAGATACGCAGTATTTT. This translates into CASSRTVKGADTQYF.

Here the CDR3 DNA reads TGCGCCAGCAGCCAAGTCCGAGGGGGAGATACGCAGTATTTT. Amino acids: CASSQVRGGDTQYF. This chain joins TRBV4-1 and TRBJ2-3; D is possibly TRBD1 (6 bases). Germline V gene data show CDR1 as MGHRA and CDR2 as YSYEKL. V lost 1 base to trimming and J lost 5 bases, with 10 bases between them. The CDR3 runs 14 residues.

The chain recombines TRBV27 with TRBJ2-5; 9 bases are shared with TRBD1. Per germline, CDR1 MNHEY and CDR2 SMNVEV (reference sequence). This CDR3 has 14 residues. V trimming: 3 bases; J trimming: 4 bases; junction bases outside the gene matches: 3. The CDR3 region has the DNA TGTGCCAGCAGTTTCAACAGGGGGCGAGAGACCCAGTACTTC. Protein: CASSFNRGRETQYF.

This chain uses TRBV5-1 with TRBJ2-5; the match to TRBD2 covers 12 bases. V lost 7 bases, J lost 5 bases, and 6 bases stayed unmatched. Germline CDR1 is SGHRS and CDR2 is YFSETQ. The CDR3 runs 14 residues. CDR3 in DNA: TGCGCCAGCCGACTAGCGGGAGATCTGGAGACCCAGTACTTC. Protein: CASRLAGDLETQYF.

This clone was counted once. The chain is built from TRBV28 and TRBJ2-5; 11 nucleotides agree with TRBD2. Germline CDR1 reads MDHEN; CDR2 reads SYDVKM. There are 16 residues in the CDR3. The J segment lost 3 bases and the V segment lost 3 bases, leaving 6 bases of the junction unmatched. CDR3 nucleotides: TGTGCCAGCAGTTTGGGACTAGCGGCCCACGAAGAGACCCAGTACTTC. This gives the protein CASSLGLAAHEETQYF.